Following are 19 T cell receptor beta chains from one sample sequenced in a study of blood T cell repertoires in COVID-19. Generated by immunoSEQ multiplex PCR, the TCRdb table keeps only in-frame clones and is missing some. The sample lists 200,000 or so clones, more than 75% seen once, with 3% to 3.5% in the top ten. The sample comprised peripheral blood. The source of these receptors is a man in his 60s with acute or convalescent COVID-19.

The rearrangement joins TRBV7-9 to TRBJ2-7, with D hard to call. The germline V gene encodes CDR1 SEHNR and CDR2 FQNEAQ (reference sequence). The CDR3 runs 14 residues. V was shortened by 4 bases and J by 3 bases, with 13 bases between the two germline ends. The CDR3 spells CASSSSYTDYEQYF. The CDR3 DNA sequence: TGTGCCAGCAGCTCATCCTATACTGACTACGAGCAGTACTTC.

The chain uses TRBV14 and TRBJ1-1, with D perhaps matching TRBD1 (5 bases). The V end was cut by 4 bases, the J end by 0 bases, with 12 bases between. The CDR3 loop spans 15 amino acids. The germline V gene encodes CDR1 SGHDN and CDR2 FVKESK. The CDR3 DNA reads TGTGCCAGCAGCCGACCGACAGCCATGAACACTGAAGCTTTCTTT. Protein product: CASSRPTAMNTEAFF.

J is TRBJ2-7 and V is TRBV2; D perhaps matches TRBD1 (6 bases). Per germline, CDR1 SNHLY and CDR2 FYNNEI. This CDR3 has 16 residues. The germline V and J ends were trimmed by 6 bases and 1 base, with 19 bases remaining between them. The DNA for the CDR3 is TGTGCCAGCAGAGACTCCAGGGGATACGCATCCTACGAGCAGTACTTC. This codes for CASRDSRGYASYEQYF.

The chain uses TRBV7-9 and TRBJ1-4, with a possible D match to TRBD1 (5 bases). Per germline, CDR1 SEHNR and CDR2 FQNEAQ (reference sequence). V was trimmed by 5 bases and J by 12 bases, leaving 22 bases between them. This CDR3 is 15 amino acids long. The CDR3 DNA reads as TGTGCCAGCAGCCGTACCAGGGAGGTAGCCGGTGAACTGTTTTTT. Translating gives CASSRTREVAGELFF.

This sequence joins TRBV5-1 and TRBJ2-7, with D perhaps matching TRBD2 (5 bases). Germline loops: CDR1 SGHRS, CDR2 YFSETQ. This CDR3 comprises 15 residues. V was trimmed by 3 bases and J by 5 bases, leaving 18 bases between them. The CDR3 region is CASSWEPAGINEQYF. The CDR3 DNA is TGCGCCAGCAGCTGGGAGCCAGCCGGAATAAACGAGCAGTACTTC.

This clone was picked up one time. This chain connects TRBV6-5 to TRBJ1-5, with D unresolved. The length of the CDR3 is 15 residues. Germline CDR1 is MNHEY and CDR2 is SVGAGI. Trimming cost V 5 bases and J 3 bases, with 14 bases left between them. In DNA form, the CDR3 reads TGTGCCAGCAGTAAAAACCGGGTCTACAATCAGCCCCAGCATTTT. Encoded protein: CASSKNRVYNQPQHF.

The V gene is TRBV28, the J gene TRBJ2-3; the match to TRBD2 covers 10 bases. Germline V gene lookup returns CDR1 MDHEN and CDR2 SYDVKM. The V gene end was trimmed by 3 bases and the J gene end by 0 bases; junction bases not matched to a gene: 21. The CDR3 spans 22 residues. In nucleotides, the CDR3 is TGTGCCAGCAGTTTTTCCCCCCGCAGGGGTCGACTAGCGGGTCGCAGCACAGATACGCAGTATTTT. Its translation: CASSFSPRRGRLAGRSTDTQYF.

V gene TRBV12-3 or TRBV12-4 combines with J gene TRBJ1-5, with a tentative D call TRBD1 (6 bases). The ends were cut back, 5 bases at V and 4 bases at J, with 9 bases in the middle. The CDR3 is made up of 13 amino acids. The CDR3 DNA follows: TGTGCCAGCAGTCAACAGGGTAATCAGCCCCAGCATTTT. Translating it yields CASSQQGNQPQHF.

The chain employs TRBV5-1 and TRBJ2-5; 12 positions match TRBD2. Germline V gives CDR1 SGHRS, CDR2 YFSETQ. The CDR3 has 16 residues. The J segment lost 5 bases and the V segment lost 8 bases, leaving 13 bases of the junction unmatched. The CDR3, as DNA: TGCGCCAGTTCCCTAGCGGGGGGGCCACCAGTCGAGACCCAGTACTTC. Its translation: CASSLAGGPPVETQYF.

The chain carries TRBV7-6 and TRBJ2-4; TRBD2 aligns across 7 bases. The CDR3 contains 15 residues. J was trimmed by 7 bases and V by 4 bases; bases with no gene match: 10. Per germline, CDR1 SGHVS and CDR2 FNYEAQ. The CDR3 nucleotides read TGTGCCAGCAGCTCTGCGTTTGGGGGGGGTAACATTCAGTACTTC. Protein: CASSSAFGGGNIQYF. Complete variable domain (other parts from reference TRBV7-6 and TRBJ2-4): GAGVSQSPRYKVTKRGQDVALRCDPISGHVSLYWYRQALGQGPEFLTYFNYEAQQDKSGLPNDRFSAERPEGSISTLTIQRTEQRDSAMYRCASSSAFGGGNIQYFGAGTRLSVL.

Only a few counts were recorded for this clone. This rearrangement joins TRBV5-1 to TRBJ1-1; weak D call: TRBD1 (6 bases). Trimming took off 4 bases at V and 3 bases at J, with 22 bases between the two ends. Germline CDR1 reads SGHRS; CDR2 reads YFSETQ. This CDR3 is 17 amino acids long. The CDR3 nucleotides read TGCGCCAGCAGCCCCCAGGGGCAGGGAGGGGGAGACACTGAAGCTTTCTTT. Translation: CASSPQGQGGGDTEAFF.

The V call is TRBV10-3, the J call TRBJ2-7; D is perhaps TRBD1 (5 bases). CDR3 length: 13 residues. Trimming cost V 3 bases and J 5 bases, with 11 bases left between them. Looked up from germline, CDR1 is ENHRY and CDR2 is SYGVKD. The CDR3: CAISDRVPNEQYF. CDR3 nucleotide sequence: TGTGCCATCAGTGACAGGGTCCCCAACGAGCAGTACTTC.

The chain employs TRBV6-6 and TRBJ2-3; TRBD2 matches at 8 bases. Germline V lookup: CDR1 MNHNY, CDR2 SVGAGI (reference sequence). The CDR3 runs to 16 residues. The junction had 12 bases not matched to a gene; V was cut back by 6 bases and J by 4 bases. The CDR3 bases are TGTGCCAGCAGCGAGAACTCGGGGGGGCGGGCAGATACGCAGTATTTT. This gives the protein CASSENSGGRADTQYF.

The rearrangement uses TRBV6-1 and TRBJ2-4; the D gene is possibly TRBD2 (7 bases). The CDR3 is 16 amino acids. V was trimmed by 4 bases and J by 1 base, leaving 14 bases between them. The germline gives CDR1 MNHNS, CDR2 SASEGT. The CDR3 DNA reads TGTGCCAGCAGTGGCAGGGGACTACTGGCCAAAAACATTCAGTACTTC. Amino acid sequence: CASSGRGLLAKNIQYF.

V and J are TRBV18 and TRBJ1-3; D is ambiguous. Germline V CDR1 and CDR2: KGHSH, LQKENI. The CDR3 extends over 17 amino acids. V was trimmed by 3 bases and J by 0 bases, leaving 15 bases between them. CDR3 protein: CASSPAVGGSSGNTIYF. The CDR3 bases are TGTGCCAGCTCACCTGCTGTTGGAGGGAGCTCTGGAAACACCATATATTTT.

The chain is built from TRBV12-3 or TRBV12-4 and TRBJ1-3, with D possibly being TRBD1 (6 bases). CDR3 length equals 12 residues. V lost 6 bases and J 10 bases, leaving 13 bases between the germline ends. The CDR3 spells CASSRQALTIYF. The CDR3, as DNA: TGTGCCAGCAGCAGACAGGCATTGACCATATATTTT.

The V call is TRBV6-6, the J call TRBJ2-3; D possibly corresponds to TRBD2 (5 bases). V was pared by 1 base and J by 0 bases, with 8 bases between. The CDR3 sequence is 15 residues long. Germline V CDR1 and CDR2: MNHNY, SVGAGI (reference sequence). CDR3 DNA: TGTGCCAGCAGTTACTACGGGGATAGCACAGATACGCAGTATTTT. Translating it yields CASSYYGDSTDTQYF.

The CDR3 DNA is TGTGCCAGCAGCCCGATAGCGGGGCCAAGCACAGATACGCAGTATTTT. It specifies CASSPIAGPSTDTQYF. The J gene is TRBJ2-3, the V gene TRBV7-3; 8 bases match TRBD2. Germline V gene lookup returns CDR1 SGHTA and CDR2 FQGTGA. The J segment lost 0 bases and the V segment lost 5 bases, leaving 7 bases of the junction unmatched. This CDR3 is built from 16 residues.

The rearrangement joins TRBV6-1 to TRBJ1-5; no clear D gene. CDR3 size: 15 residues. Per germline, CDR1 MNHNS and CDR2 SASEGT. The V and J ends lost 3 bases and 3 bases respectively, with 12 bases between them. This CDR3 reads CASSDRSTVNQPQHF. CDR3 DNA: TGTGCCAGCAGTGACCGAAGCACAGTCAATCAGCCCCAGCATTTT.